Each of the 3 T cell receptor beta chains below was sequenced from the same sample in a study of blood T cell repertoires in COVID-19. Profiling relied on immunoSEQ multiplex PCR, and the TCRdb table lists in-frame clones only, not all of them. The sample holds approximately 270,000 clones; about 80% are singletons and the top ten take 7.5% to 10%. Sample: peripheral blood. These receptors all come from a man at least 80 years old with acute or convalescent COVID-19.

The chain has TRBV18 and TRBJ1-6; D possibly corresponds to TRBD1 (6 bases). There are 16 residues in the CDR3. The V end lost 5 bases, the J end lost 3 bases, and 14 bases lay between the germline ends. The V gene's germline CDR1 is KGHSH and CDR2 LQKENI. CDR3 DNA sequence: TGTGCCAGCTCAGAGCGGGGGGCCGGCTATAATTCACCCCTCCACTTT. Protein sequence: CASSERGAGYNSPLHF.

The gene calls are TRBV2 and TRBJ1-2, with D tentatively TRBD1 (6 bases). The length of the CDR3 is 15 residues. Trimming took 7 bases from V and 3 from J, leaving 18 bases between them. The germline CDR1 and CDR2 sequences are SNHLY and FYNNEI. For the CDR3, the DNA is TGTGCCAGCACCCACGGACAGACCCACGACTATGGCTACACCTTC. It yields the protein CASTHGQTHDYGYTF.

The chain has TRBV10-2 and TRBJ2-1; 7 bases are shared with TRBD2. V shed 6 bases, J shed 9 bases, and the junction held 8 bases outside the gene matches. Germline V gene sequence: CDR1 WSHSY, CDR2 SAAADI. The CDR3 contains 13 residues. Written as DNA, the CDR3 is TGCGCCAGCAGGGAGGGACTAAACGGTGAGCAGTTCTTC. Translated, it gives CASREGLNGEQFF.